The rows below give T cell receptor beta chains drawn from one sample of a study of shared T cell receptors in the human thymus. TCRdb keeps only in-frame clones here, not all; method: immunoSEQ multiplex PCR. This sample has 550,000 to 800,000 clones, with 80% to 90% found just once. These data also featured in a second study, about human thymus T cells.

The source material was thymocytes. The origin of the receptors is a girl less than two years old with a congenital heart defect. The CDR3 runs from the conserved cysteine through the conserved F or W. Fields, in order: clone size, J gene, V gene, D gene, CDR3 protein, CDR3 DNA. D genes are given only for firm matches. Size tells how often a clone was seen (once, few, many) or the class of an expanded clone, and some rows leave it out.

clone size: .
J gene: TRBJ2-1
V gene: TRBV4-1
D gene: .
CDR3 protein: CASSQGDVRESYNEQFF
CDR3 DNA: TGCGCCAGCAGCCAAGGGGATGTGAGGGAGTCCTACAATGAGCAGTTCTTC

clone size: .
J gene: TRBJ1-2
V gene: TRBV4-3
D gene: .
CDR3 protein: CASSQGIFARYDSLLYGYTF
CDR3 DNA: TGCGCCAGCAGCCAAGGTATCTTCGCTCGATATGACAGCCTCCTCTATGGCTACACCTTC

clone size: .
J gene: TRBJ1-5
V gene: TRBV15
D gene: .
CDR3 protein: CATRADPGQPQHF
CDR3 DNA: TGTGCCACCAGAGCGGACCCGGGTCAGCCCCAGCATTTT

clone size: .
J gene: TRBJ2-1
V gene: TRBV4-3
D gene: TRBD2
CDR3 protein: CASSQEVLTSGVLFNEQFF
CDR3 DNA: TGCGCCAGCAGCCAAGAAGTTCTGACTAGCGGAGTTCTTTTCAATGAGCAGTTCTTC

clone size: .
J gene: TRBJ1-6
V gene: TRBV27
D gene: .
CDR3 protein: CASSRRGYNSPLHF
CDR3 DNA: TGTGCCAGCAGTCGGCGGGGGTATAATTCACCCCTCCACTTT

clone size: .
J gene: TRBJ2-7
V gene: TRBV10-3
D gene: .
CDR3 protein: CAISESSGLIYEQYF
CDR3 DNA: TGTGCCATCAGTGAGTCGTCAGGGCTAATCTACGAGCAGTACTTC

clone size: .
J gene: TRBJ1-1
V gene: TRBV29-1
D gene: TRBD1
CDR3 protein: CSAGTGARTEAFF
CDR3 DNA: TGCAGCGCCGGGACAGGGGCTCGCACTGAAGCTTTCTTT

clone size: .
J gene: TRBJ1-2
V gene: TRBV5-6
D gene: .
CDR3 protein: CASSLDLQEFYGYTF
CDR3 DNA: TGTGCCAGCAGCTTGGATCTCCAGGAATTTTATGGCTACACCTTC

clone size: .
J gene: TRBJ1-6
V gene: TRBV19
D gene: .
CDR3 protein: CASSPPRRGNSPNSPLHF
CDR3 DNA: TGTGCCAGTTCTCCCCCCCGGCGGGGGAACTCACCTAATTCACCCCTCCACTTT

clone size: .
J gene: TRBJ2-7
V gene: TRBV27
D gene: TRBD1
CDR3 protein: CASSRQGFGKYEQYF
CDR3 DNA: TGTGCCAGCAGTAGACAGGGGTTTGGTAAGTACGAGCAGTACTTC

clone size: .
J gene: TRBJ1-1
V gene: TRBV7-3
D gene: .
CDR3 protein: CASSSPPGGTEAFF
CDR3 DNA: TGTGCCAGCAGCTCCCCCCCGGGGGGCACTGAAGCTTTCTTT

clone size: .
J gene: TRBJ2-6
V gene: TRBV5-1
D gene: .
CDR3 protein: CASASPSRTGANVLTF
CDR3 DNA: TGCGCCAGCGCTTCCCCTAGTCGCACGGGGGCCAACGTCCTGACTTTC

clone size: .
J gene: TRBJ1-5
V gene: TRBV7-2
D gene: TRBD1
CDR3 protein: CASTMGQMDQPQHF
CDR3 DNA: TGTGCCAGCACCATGGGACAGATGGACCAGCCCCAGCATTTT

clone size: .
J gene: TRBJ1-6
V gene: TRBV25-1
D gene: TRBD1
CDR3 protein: CASSDKRQGGLGISPLHF
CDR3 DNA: TGTGCCAGCAGTGATAAACGACAGGGGGGCTTGGGAATTTCACCCCTCCACTTT

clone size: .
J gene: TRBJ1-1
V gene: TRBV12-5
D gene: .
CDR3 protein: CASALGQLFTEAFF
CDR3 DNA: TGTGCTAGTGCCCTAGGACAGCTCTTCACTGAAGCTTTCTTT

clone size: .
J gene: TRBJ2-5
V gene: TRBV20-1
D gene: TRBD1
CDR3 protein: CSHRGRETQYF
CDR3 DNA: TGCAGTCACAGGGGGCGAGAGACCCAGTACTTC

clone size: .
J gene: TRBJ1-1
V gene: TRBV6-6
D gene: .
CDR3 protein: CASSPPRSIEAFF
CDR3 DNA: TGTGCCAGCAGTCCCCCGCGTTCAATTGAAGCTTTCTTT

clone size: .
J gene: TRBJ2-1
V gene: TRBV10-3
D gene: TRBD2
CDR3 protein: CAISSVFKGLVFYNEQFF
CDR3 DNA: TGTGCCATCAGCTCCGTTTTTAAGGGACTAGTTTTCTACAATGAGCAGTTCTTC

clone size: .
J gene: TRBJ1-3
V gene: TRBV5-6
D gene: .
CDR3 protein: CASSLVGNTIYF
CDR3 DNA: TGTGCCAGCAGCTTGGTAGGAAACACCATATATTTT

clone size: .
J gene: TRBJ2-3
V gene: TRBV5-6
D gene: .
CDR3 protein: CASSHPQGTDTQYF
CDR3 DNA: TGTGCCAGCAGCCACCCTCAGGGGACAGATACGCAGTATTTT

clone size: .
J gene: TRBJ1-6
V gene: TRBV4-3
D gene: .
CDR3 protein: CASSQGRSSYNSPLHF
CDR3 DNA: TGCGCCAGCAGCCAGGGGAGGAGCTCCTATAATTCACCCCTCCACTTT

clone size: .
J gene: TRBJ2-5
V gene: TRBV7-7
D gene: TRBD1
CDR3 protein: CASSPHRGEETQYF
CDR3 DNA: TGTGCCAGCAGCCCTCACAGGGGAGAGGAGACCCAGTACTTC

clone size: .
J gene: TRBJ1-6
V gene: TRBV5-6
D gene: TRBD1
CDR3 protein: CASTRGPYRGRNNSPLHF
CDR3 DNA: TGTGCCAGCACAAGGGGACCATACAGGGGAAGAAATAATTCACCCCTCCACTTT

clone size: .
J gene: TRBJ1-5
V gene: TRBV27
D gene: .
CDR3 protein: CASSLSRTSTGQPQHF
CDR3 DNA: TGTGCCAGCAGTTTATCCCGGACATCTACCGGTCAGCCCCAGCATTTT

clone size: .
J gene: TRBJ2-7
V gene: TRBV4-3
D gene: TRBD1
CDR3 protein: CASSQDTGETYEQYF
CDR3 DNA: TGCGCCAGCAGCCAAGATACAGGGGAGACCTACGAGCAGTACTTC

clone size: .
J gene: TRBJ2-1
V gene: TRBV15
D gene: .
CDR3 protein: CATSRGVRSPNNEQFF
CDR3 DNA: TGTGCCACCAGCAGAGGGGTTAGGAGCCCAAACAATGAGCAGTTCTTC

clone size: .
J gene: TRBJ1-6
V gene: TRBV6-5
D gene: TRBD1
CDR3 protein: CASSYRAGTDNSPLHF
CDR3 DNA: TGTGCCAGCAGTTACCGCGCCGGGACAGATAATTCACCCCTCCACTTT

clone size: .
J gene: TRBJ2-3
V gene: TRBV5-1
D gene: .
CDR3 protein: CASRLASSTDTQYF
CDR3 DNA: TGCGCCAGCAGGCTAGCGAGTAGCACAGATACGCAGTATTTT

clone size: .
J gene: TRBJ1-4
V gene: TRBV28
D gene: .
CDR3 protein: CASSSAYGGCTNEKLFF
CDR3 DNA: TGTGCCAGCAGTTCCGCTTATGGGGGCTGTACAAACGAAAAACTGTTTTTT

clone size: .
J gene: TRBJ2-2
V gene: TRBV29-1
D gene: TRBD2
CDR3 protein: CAVPGLAGAMNTGELFF
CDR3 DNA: TGCGCCGTCCCCGGACTAGCGGGGGCCATGAACACCGGGGAGCTGTTTTTT

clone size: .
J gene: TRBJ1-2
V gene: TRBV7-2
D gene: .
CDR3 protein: CASSFKGGNGYTF
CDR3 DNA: TGTGCCAGCAGCTTCAAGGGGGGGAACGGCTACACCTTC

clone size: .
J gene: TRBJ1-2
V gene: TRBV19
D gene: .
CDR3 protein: CASKEVENPNYGYTF
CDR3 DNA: TGTGCCAGTAAAGAGGTGGAGAATCCTAACTATGGCTACACCTTC

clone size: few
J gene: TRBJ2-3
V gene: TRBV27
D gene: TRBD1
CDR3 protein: CASTAGTGLGDTQYF
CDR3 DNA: TGTGCCAGCACGGCCGGGACAGGGCTAGGAGATACGCAGTATTTT

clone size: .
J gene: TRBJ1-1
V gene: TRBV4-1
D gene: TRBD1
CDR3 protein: CASSQSGTGLYTEAFF
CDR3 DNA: TGCGCCAGCAGCCAAAGCGGGACAGGTCTCTACACTGAAGCTTTCTTT

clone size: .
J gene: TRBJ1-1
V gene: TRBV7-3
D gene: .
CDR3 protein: CASSSKQGEWPNTEAFF
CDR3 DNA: TGTGCCAGCAGCTCGAAACAGGGAGAATGGCCGAACACTGAAGCTTTCTTT

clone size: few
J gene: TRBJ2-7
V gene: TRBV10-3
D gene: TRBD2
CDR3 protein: CAISGLAGISYEQYF
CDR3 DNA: TGTGCCATCAGCGGACTAGCCGGTATCTCCTACGAGCAGTACTTC

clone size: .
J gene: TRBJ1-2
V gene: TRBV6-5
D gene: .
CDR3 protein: CASSYSPGWDIYGYTF
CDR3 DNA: TGTGCCAGCAGTTACTCCCCAGGTTGGGACATCTATGGCTACACCTTC

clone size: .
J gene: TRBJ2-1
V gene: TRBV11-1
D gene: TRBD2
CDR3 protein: CASSPASGGREQFF
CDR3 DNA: TGTGCCAGCAGCCCCGCTAGCGGGGGGCGTGAGCAGTTCTTC

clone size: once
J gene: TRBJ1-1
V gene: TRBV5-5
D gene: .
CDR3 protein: CASSLGQGGKLMAGNTEAFF
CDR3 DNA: TGTGCCAGCAGCTTGGGGCAGGGCGGGAAGCTTATGGCGGGGAACACTGAAGCTTTCTTT

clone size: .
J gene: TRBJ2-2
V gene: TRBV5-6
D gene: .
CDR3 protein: CASSLALRANTGELFF
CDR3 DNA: TGTGCCAGCAGCTTGGCCCTTCGCGCGAACACCGGGGAGCTGTTTTTT

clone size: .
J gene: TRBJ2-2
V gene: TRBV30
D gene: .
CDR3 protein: CAWSEFGTGEVGELFF
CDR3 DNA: TGTGCCTGGAGTGAGTTTGGTACAGGGGAGGTCGGGGAGCTGTTTTTT

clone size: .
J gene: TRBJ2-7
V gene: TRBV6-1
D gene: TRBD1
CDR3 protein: CASSPDRAHEQYF
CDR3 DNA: TGTGCCAGCAGCCCAGACAGGGCCCACGAGCAGTACTTC

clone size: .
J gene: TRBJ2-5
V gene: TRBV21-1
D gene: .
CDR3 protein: CASSKVEYPQEETQYF
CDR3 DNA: TGTGCCAGCAGCAAGGTAGAGTATCCCCAAGAGGAGACCCAGTACTTC

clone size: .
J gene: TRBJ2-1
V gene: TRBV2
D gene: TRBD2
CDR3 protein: CASRRLKLAGEPEQFF
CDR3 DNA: TGTGCCAGCAGGCGGCTAAAACTAGCGGGGGAGCCTGAGCAGTTCTTC

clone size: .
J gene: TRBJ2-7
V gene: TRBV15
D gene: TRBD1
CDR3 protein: CATSRAPGQPYYEQYF
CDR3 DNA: TGTGCCACCAGCAGAGCGCCGGGACAGCCTTACTACGAGCAGTACTTC

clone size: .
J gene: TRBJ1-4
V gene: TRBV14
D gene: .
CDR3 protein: CASSQDSRASNEKLFF
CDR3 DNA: TGTGCCAGCAGCCAAGATAGCAGGGCCTCTAATGAAAAACTGTTTTTT

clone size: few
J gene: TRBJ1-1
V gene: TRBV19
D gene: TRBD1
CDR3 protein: CASSIRQWDRGPYMNTEAFF
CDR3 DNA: TGTGCCAGTAGTATACGTCAATGGGACAGGGGGCCGTACATGAACACTGAAGCTTTCTTT

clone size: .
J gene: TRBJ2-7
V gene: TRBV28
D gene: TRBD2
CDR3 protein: CASTGLGSHEQYF
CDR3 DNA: TGTGCCAGCACAGGACTAGGTAGCCACGAGCAGTACTTC

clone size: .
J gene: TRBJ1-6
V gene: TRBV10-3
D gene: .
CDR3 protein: CAISERGQSSPLHF
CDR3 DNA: TGTGCCATCAGTGAGAGAGGACAGAGTTCACCCCTCCACTTT

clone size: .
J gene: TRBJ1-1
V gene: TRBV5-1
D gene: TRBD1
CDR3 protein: CASSVGTGGIMNTEAFF
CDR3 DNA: TGCGCCAGCAGCGTCGGGACAGGGGGGATCATGAACACTGAAGCTTTCTTT

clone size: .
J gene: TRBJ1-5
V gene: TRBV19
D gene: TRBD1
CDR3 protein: CASSRDRAIYWPQHF
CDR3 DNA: TGTGCCAGTAGTAGGGACAGGGCGATATATTGGCCCCAGCATTTT

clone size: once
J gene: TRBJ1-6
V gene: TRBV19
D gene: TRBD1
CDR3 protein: CASSILGRQGNSPLHF
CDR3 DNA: TGTGCCAGTAGTATTCTAGGTAGACAGGGTAATTCACCCCTCCACTTT

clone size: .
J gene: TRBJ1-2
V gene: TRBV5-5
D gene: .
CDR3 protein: CASSRGTNYGYTF
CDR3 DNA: TGTGCCAGCAGCCGGGGGACGAACTATGGCTACACCTTC

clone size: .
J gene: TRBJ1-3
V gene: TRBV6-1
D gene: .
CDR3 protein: CASSAPQVDRSGNTIYF
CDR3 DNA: TGTGCCAGCAGTGCACCACAGGTGGATCGCTCTGGAAACACCATATATTTT

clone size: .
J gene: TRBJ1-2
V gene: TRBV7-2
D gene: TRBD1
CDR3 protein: CASSLEGSGTGNYGYTF
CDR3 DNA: TGTGCCAGCAGCTTAGAGGGGAGCGGGACAGGAAACTATGGCTACACCTTC

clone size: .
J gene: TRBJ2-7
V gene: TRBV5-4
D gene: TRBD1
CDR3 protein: CASSLQRQGISYEQYF
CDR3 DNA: TGTGCCAGCAGCTTACAACGACAGGGGATATCCTACGAGCAGTACTTC

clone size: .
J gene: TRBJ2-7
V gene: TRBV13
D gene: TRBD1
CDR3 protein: CASSFSPTGFRDEQYF
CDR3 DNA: TGTGCCAGCAGCTTTTCCCCGACAGGGTTTAGGGACGAGCAGTACTTC

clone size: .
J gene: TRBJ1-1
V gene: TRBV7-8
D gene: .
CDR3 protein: CASSQEREGKEGYTEAFF
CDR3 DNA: TGTGCCAGCAGCCAGGAACGGGAAGGGAAGGAGGGTTACACTGAAGCTTTCTTT

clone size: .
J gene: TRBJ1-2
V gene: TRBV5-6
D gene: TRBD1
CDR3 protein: CASSLGETGSGYTF
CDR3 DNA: TGTGCCAGCAGCTTAGGGGAGACAGGGAGTGGCTACACCTTC